This T cell receptor beta chain originates from a study of identical twins. Study-level points and caveats: Carriage of fewer insertions was seen in abundant cord blood beta clonotypes, whereas memory repertoires showed none.

This clonotype was detected a few times. Its matching antigen is unknown. Germline CDR1 is SGHRS and CDR2 is YFSETQ. The CDR3 has 14 amino acids. J gave up 4 bases and V 4 bases, and 6 bases lay outside the gene matches. In TCRdb, the 5' RACE reads were re-called with MiXCR into one record per CDR3 protein. Of 500,000 to 650,000 distinct CDR3 sequences in the sample, roughly 7.1% were seen once. The same sample was also used in a study of yellow fever vaccine responses in identical twins.

The origin of this receptor is a woman aged 18-29 years in good health. This chain joins TRBV5-1 and TRBJ2-3, with 7 bases that match TRBD1. Sequenced material: PBMCs. In DNA form, the CDR3 reads TGCGCCAGCAGCCCCAGGGGGAATGCAGATACGCAGTATTTT. Residues: CASSPRGNADTQYF.